These T cell receptor beta chains were read from a single sample in a study of T-cell memory formation after mild COVID-19. TCRdb reprocessed the 5' RACE reads with MiXCR, giving one entry per CDR3 protein. The sample includes roughly 450,000 distinct CDR3 sequences, under 20% of them seen just once. Sequenced: PBMCs or a T cell subset sorted from them (not recorded which). These receptors all come from a man younger than 35 who had mild COVID-19 (a few samples of this study predate the infection). Cell type and time point are not known. The CDR3 runs from the conserved cysteine through the conserved F or W. Fields, in order: D gene, clone size, V gene, J gene, CDR3 protein, CDR3 DNA. D genes are given only for firm matches. Clone size is given for some rows only: seen once, a few or many times, or a class if the clone is expanded.

d_call: TRBD2
clone_size: few
v_call: TRBV3-1
j_call: TRBJ2-7
cdr3_aa: CASSQGIAGALPYEQYF
cdr3_nt: TGTGCCAGCAGCCAAGGCATAGCGGGGGCCCTACCCTACGAGCAGTACTTC

d_call: NA
clone_size: few
v_call: TRBV5-6
j_call: TRBJ1-1
cdr3_aa: CASSLRGSTEAFF
cdr3_nt: TGTGCCAGCAGCTTGAGAGGGAGCACTGAAGCTTTCTTT

d_call: NA
clone_size: few
v_call: TRBV11-2
j_call: TRBJ2-7
cdr3_aa: CASSSHPSGTDSYEQYF
cdr3_nt: TGTGCCAGCAGCTCACACCCCTCCGGGACTGACTCCTACGAGCAGTACTTC

d_call: NA
clone_size: NA
v_call: TRBV7-2
j_call: TRBJ2-1
cdr3_aa: CASMLSSSYNEQFF
cdr3_nt: TGTGCCAGCATGCTTTCGAGCTCCTACAATGAGCAGTTCTTC

d_call: NA
clone_size: few
v_call: TRBV9
j_call: TRBJ2-2
cdr3_aa: CASSAPWGTGELFF
cdr3_nt: TGTGCCAGCAGCGCCCCGTGGGGGACCGGGGAGCTGTTTTTT

d_call: TRBD2
clone_size: NA
v_call: TRBV5-1
j_call: TRBJ2-7
cdr3_aa: CASSSLAGENSYEQYF
cdr3_nt: TGCGCCAGCAGCTCTCTAGCGGGGGAGAACTCCTACGAGCAGTACTTC

d_call: NA
clone_size: few
v_call: TRBV11-2
j_call: TRBJ1-1
cdr3_aa: CASSLEYRMNTEAFF
cdr3_nt: TGTGCCAGCAGCTTAGAATACAGAATGAACACTGAAGCTTTCTTT

d_call: NA
clone_size: few
v_call: TRBV29-1
j_call: TRBJ2-6
cdr3_aa: CSVPTPGDALSKSGANVLTF
cdr3_nt: TGCAGCGTTCCCACCCCGGGGGACGCGTTATCTAAATCTGGGGCCAACGTCCTGACTTTC

d_call: NA
clone_size: few
v_call: TRBV6-5
j_call: TRBJ2-2
cdr3_aa: CASSYGGNTGELFF
cdr3_nt: TGTGCCAGCAGTTACGGAGGGAACACCGGGGAGCTGTTTTTT

d_call: TRBD1
clone_size: many
v_call: TRBV15
j_call: TRBJ2-6
cdr3_aa: CATSSRTGSLSGANVLTF
cdr3_nt: TGTGCCACCAGCAGCCGGACAGGGTCTCTCTCTGGGGCCAACGTCCTGACTTTC

d_call: NA
clone_size: few
v_call: TRBV6-5
j_call: TRBJ2-3
cdr3_aa: CASANTDTQYF
cdr3_nt: TGTGCCAGCGCAAACACAGATACGCAGTATTTT

d_call: NA
clone_size: NA
v_call: TRBV5-6
j_call: TRBJ2-5
cdr3_aa: CASSSRGMKTQYF
cdr3_nt: TGTGCCAGCAGCTCTCGGGGTATGAAGACCCAGTACTTC

d_call: NA
clone_size: few
v_call: TRBV10-3
j_call: TRBJ1-2
cdr3_aa: CAITSTANYGYTF
cdr3_nt: TGTGCCATCACCTCGACAGCTAACTATGGCTACACCTTC

d_call: NA
clone_size: NA
v_call: TRBV5-1
j_call: TRBJ2-2
cdr3_aa: CASSMWESGELFF
cdr3_nt: TGCGCCAGCAGCATGTGGGAATCCGGGGAGCTGTTTTTT

d_call: TRBD1
clone_size: few
v_call: TRBV20-1
j_call: TRBJ2-3
cdr3_aa: CSAGPTGVADTQYF
cdr3_nt: TGCAGTGCTGGTCCAACAGGGGTGGCGGATACGCAGTATTTT

d_call: NA
clone_size: few
v_call: TRBV30
j_call: TRBJ1-1
cdr3_aa: CAWTWDGGNTEAFF
cdr3_nt: TGTGCCTGGACCTGGGATGGGGGGAACACTGAAGCTTTCTTT

d_call: NA
clone_size: few
v_call: TRBV10-3
j_call: TRBJ1-1
cdr3_aa: CAIRGGGLGTEAFF
cdr3_nt: TGTGCCATACGAGGGGGGGGATTAGGCACTGAAGCTTTCTTT

d_call: TRBD2
clone_size: NA
v_call: TRBV7-2
j_call: TRBJ2-5
cdr3_aa: CASSLMTSGARETQYF
cdr3_nt: TGTGCCAGCAGCCTAATGACTAGCGGGGCGCGGGAGACCCAGTACTTC

d_call: NA
clone_size: NA
v_call: TRBV15
j_call: TRBJ2-3
cdr3_aa: CATSSYRETLTDTQYF
cdr3_nt: TGTGCCACCAGCAGTTACAGGGAAACCCTAACAGATACGCAGTATTTT

d_call: NA
clone_size: NA
v_call: TRBV12-3/TRBV12-4
j_call: TRBJ1-5
cdr3_aa: CATSQTGSNQPQHF
cdr3_nt: TGTGCCACTAGCCAGACAGGTAGCAATCAGCCCCAGCATTTT

d_call: NA
clone_size: few
v_call: TRBV5-1
j_call: TRBJ2-1
cdr3_aa: CASSRDMGSSYNEQFF
cdr3_nt: TGCGCCAGCAGCAGGGATATGGGGAGCTCCTACAATGAGCAGTTCTTC

d_call: TRBD1
clone_size: many
v_call: TRBV11-2
j_call: TRBJ1-5
cdr3_aa: CASSFDRGSNQPQHF
cdr3_nt: TGTGCCAGCAGCTTCGACAGGGGATCAAATCAGCCCCAGCATTTT

d_call: TRBD2
clone_size: few
v_call: TRBV9
j_call: TRBJ2-5
cdr3_aa: CASSVGGGLETQYF
cdr3_nt: TGTGCCAGCAGCGTAGGCGGGGGGTTAGAGACCCAGTACTTC

d_call: NA
clone_size: few
v_call: TRBV6-5
j_call: TRBJ1-1
cdr3_aa: CASSYSRANTEAFF
cdr3_nt: TGTGCCAGCAGTTACTCCCGGGCGAACACTGAAGCTTTCTTT

d_call: NA
clone_size: NA
v_call: TRBV5-1
j_call: TRBJ2-4
cdr3_aa: CASSLAGQINIQYF
cdr3_nt: TGCGCCAGCAGCTTGGCCGGACAGATCAACATTCAGTACTTC

d_call: NA
clone_size: NA
v_call: TRBV20-1
j_call: TRBJ1-2
cdr3_aa: CSARGSSYGYTF
cdr3_nt: TGCAGTGCTAGGGGCAGTAGCTATGGCTACACCTTC

d_call: TRBD1
clone_size: few
v_call: TRBV4-2
j_call: TRBJ1-2
cdr3_aa: CASSLSRGDRSNYGYTF
cdr3_nt: TGTGCCAGCAGCCTATCGCGAGGGGACAGGTCGAACTATGGCTACACCTTC

d_call: NA
clone_size: few
v_call: TRBV11-1
j_call: TRBJ2-3
cdr3_aa: CASSPTGPSADTQYF
cdr3_nt: TGTGCCAGCAGCCCGACCGGGCCGTCGGCAGATACGCAGTATTTT

d_call: NA
clone_size: many
v_call: TRBV7-9
j_call: TRBJ2-2
cdr3_aa: CASSPRDGANTGELFF
cdr3_nt: TGTGCCAGCAGCCCTCGCGACGGTGCGAACACCGGGGAGCTGTTTTTT

d_call: NA
clone_size: few
v_call: TRBV5-6
j_call: TRBJ1-1
cdr3_aa: CASSLLRGRNTEAFF
cdr3_nt: TGTGCCAGCAGCTTGTTGAGGGGCCGGAACACTGAAGCTTTCTTT

d_call: NA
clone_size: few
v_call: TRBV4-1
j_call: TRBJ2-3
cdr3_aa: CASSLPGVPSTDTQYF
cdr3_nt: TGCGCCAGCAGTCTTCCGGGGGTCCCGAGCACAGATACGCAGTATTTT

d_call: NA
clone_size: NA
v_call: TRBV7-8
j_call: TRBJ2-7
cdr3_aa: CASSLIRGFPEQYF
cdr3_nt: TGTGCCAGCAGCTTAATTCGGGGGTTTCCCGAGCAGTACTTC

d_call: TRBD2
clone_size: NA
v_call: TRBV9
j_call: TRBJ2-3
cdr3_aa: CASSSRGLGVPTDTQYF
cdr3_nt: TGTGCCAGCAGCTCGCGCGGACTAGGAGTCCCCACAGATACGCAGTATTTT

d_call: NA
clone_size: NA
v_call: TRBV2
j_call: TRBJ2-2
cdr3_aa: CASRRLNTGELFF
cdr3_nt: TGTGCCAGCAGGCGGCTCAACACCGGGGAGCTGTTTTTT

d_call: NA
clone_size: few
v_call: TRBV20-1
j_call: TRBJ1-3
cdr3_aa: CSASAQGIGNTIYF
cdr3_nt: TGCAGTGCTAGCGCACAGGGTATTGGAAACACCATATATTTT

d_call: NA
clone_size: few
v_call: TRBV20-1
j_call: TRBJ2-2
cdr3_aa: CSALRPVGELFF
cdr3_nt: TGCAGTGCTTTGAGACCGGTCGGGGAGCTGTTTTTT

d_call: NA
clone_size: few
v_call: TRBV6-5
j_call: TRBJ1-5
cdr3_aa: CASSVRQASAQHF
cdr3_nt: TGTGCCAGCAGTGTCCGACAGGCCTCGGCCCAGCATTTT

d_call: NA
clone_size: few
v_call: TRBV7-9
j_call: TRBJ1-2
cdr3_aa: CASSLGGDGDYGYTF
cdr3_nt: TGTGCCAGCAGCTTAGGGGGGGACGGGGACTATGGCTACACCTTC

d_call: NA
clone_size: few
v_call: TRBV5-1
j_call: TRBJ1-1
cdr3_aa: CASSSSGDSQAFF
cdr3_nt: TGCGCCAGCAGCTCATCAGGGGATTCCCAAGCTTTCTTT

d_call: NA
clone_size: many
v_call: TRBV5-1
j_call: TRBJ2-1
cdr3_aa: CASSLTSGTPSMRQFF
cdr3_nt: TGCGCCAGCAGCTTGACCAGCGGGACACCATCAATGAGGCAGTTCTTC

d_call: NA
clone_size: many
v_call: TRBV5-4
j_call: TRBJ2-1
cdr3_aa: CASRLRVDNEQFF
cdr3_nt: TGTGCCAGCAGGCTCCGAGTCGACAATGAGCAGTTCTTC

d_call: NA
clone_size: NA
v_call: TRBV2
j_call: TRBJ2-7
cdr3_aa: CASSVDTLSSYEQYF
cdr3_nt: TGTGCCAGCAGTGTGGACACTTTATCCTCCTACGAGCAGTACTTC

d_call: NA
clone_size: NA
v_call: TRBV7-6
j_call: TRBJ2-3
cdr3_aa: CASSLTLRRQSTDTQYF
cdr3_nt: TGTGCCAGCAGCTTAACGCTCCGGCGACAGAGCACAGATACGCAGTATTTT

d_call: TRBD1
clone_size: NA
v_call: TRBV29-1
j_call: TRBJ1-1
cdr3_aa: CSVRTGLNTEAFF
cdr3_nt: TGCAGCGTGAGGACAGGCCTGAACACTGAAGCTTTCTTT

d_call: NA
clone_size: NA
v_call: TRBV12-3/TRBV12-4
j_call: TRBJ1-2
cdr3_aa: CASSFTSYGYTF
cdr3_nt: TGTGCCAGCAGTTTTACGTCTTATGGCTACACCTTC

d_call: NA
clone_size: NA
v_call: TRBV12-3/TRBV12-4
j_call: TRBJ2-3
cdr3_aa: CASSLSWGTDTQYF
cdr3_nt: TGTGCCAGCAGTCTGTCTTGGGGCACAGATACGCAGTATTTT

d_call: TRBD1
clone_size: few
v_call: TRBV4-3
j_call: TRBJ2-2
cdr3_aa: CASRPDRVDTGELFF
cdr3_nt: TGCGCCAGCAGACCCGACAGGGTGGACACCGGGGAGCTGTTTTTT

d_call: NA
clone_size: few
v_call: TRBV5-1
j_call: TRBJ2-1
cdr3_aa: CASSFGTRYNEQFF
cdr3_nt: TGCGCCAGCAGCTTTGGGACAAGATACAATGAGCAGTTCTTC

d_call: NA
clone_size: few
v_call: TRBV5-1
j_call: TRBJ2-2
cdr3_aa: CASSLVEPATGELFF
cdr3_nt: TGCGCCAGCAGCTTGGTAGAACCTGCCACCGGGGAGCTGTTTTTT

d_call: NA
clone_size: few
v_call: TRBV15
j_call: TRBJ2-7
cdr3_aa: CATSGGTATSEQYF
cdr3_nt: TGTGCCACCAGCGGAGGGACAGCCACCTCCGAGCAGTACTTC

d_call: NA
clone_size: few
v_call: TRBV4-1
j_call: TRBJ2-1
cdr3_aa: CASSHRTGNEQFF
cdr3_nt: TGCGCCAGCAGCCACCGTACTGGTAATGAGCAGTTCTTC

d_call: NA
clone_size: few
v_call: TRBV21-1
j_call: TRBJ1-2
cdr3_aa: CASSRGGRGVLNYGYTF
cdr3_nt: TGTGCCAGCAGCCGAGGAGGCAGGGGGGTGCTTAACTATGGCTACACCTTC

d_call: NA
clone_size: NA
v_call: TRBV6-5
j_call: TRBJ2-5
cdr3_aa: CASSLGEKTQYF
cdr3_nt: TGTGCCAGCAGCCTGGGTGAAAAGACCCAGTACTTC

d_call: NA
clone_size: few
v_call: TRBV20-1
j_call: TRBJ1-5
cdr3_aa: CSALDTSTKQPQHF
cdr3_nt: TGCAGTGCCTTGGACACTTCCACTAAGCAGCCCCAGCATTTT

d_call: NA
clone_size: few
v_call: TRBV3-1
j_call: TRBJ1-3
cdr3_aa: CASSEQAGASGNTIYF
cdr3_nt: TGTGCCAGCAGCGAGCAGGCGGGAGCCTCTGGAAACACCATATATTTT

d_call: NA
clone_size: NA
v_call: TRBV4-1
j_call: TRBJ1-5
cdr3_aa: CASSQAQDLNQPQHF
cdr3_nt: TGCGCCAGCAGCCAAGCACAGGACCTAAATCAGCCCCAGCATTTT

d_call: NA
clone_size: NA
v_call: TRBV6-4
j_call: TRBJ2-3
cdr3_aa: CASGENPSTDTQYF
cdr3_nt: TGTGCCAGCGGGGAGAACCCTAGCACAGATACGCAGTATTTT